This T cell receptor (beta chain) was recovered during a study of Japanese encephalitis immunity and Zika vaccine responses (dated by TCRdb to the early 2020s). The study in broad terms: Each included participant got alum-adjuvanted ZPIV three times, at weeks 0, 4 and 28, with every dose being 5.0 ug. Two to three months ahead of the first ZPIV dose, approximately 13 participants were given JEV vaccine (IXIARO) as a two-dose regimen with the doses 28 days apart. Before ZPIV, twelve participants were given one dose of YFV vaccine (YF-VAX), while 8 or 9 participants were flavivirus-naive. Roughly six representative participants per pre-vaccination group were picked for TCR sequencing, using samples from week 52 and from week 0, the point after pre-vaccination but before ZPIV. TCR repertoires from a few flavivirus-naive individuals were also analyzed at weeks 2, 6 and 52 after the start of ZPIV vaccination. For stimulations, either ZIKV structural-protein peptide pools divided into flavivirus-conserved and non-conserved sets or JEV or YFV peptides matching the pre-vaccination were used. ZIKV peptides were 15-mers overlapping by 11 residues, selected for NetMHCpan/NetMHCII-predicted epitopes with affinity below 50 nM. The study tested whether prior Japanese encephalitis virus (JEV) or yellow fever virus (YFV) vaccination shaped CD4 T cell responses to the Zika vaccine.

The germline V gene (reference sequence) gives CDR1 as SGHNT and CDR2 as YYREEE. The CDR3 goes from the cysteine to the phenylalanine over 16 residues. The sequence is cut down to CDR3 DNA, 48 bases in frame from base 1. After labeling with CellTrace CFSE, PBMCs were cultured for around six days in RPMI containing 8% human serum along with peptide pools, each at 1 ug/mL. On a BD FACSAria, proliferating CD4 T cells were sorted without fixation as live CD56-CD19-CD16-CD3+CD4+ CFSE-low cells. Enrolled adults were healthy and seronegative for ZIKV, JEV, YFV, DENV and WNV by microneutralization screening. Samples were obtained from a phase 1, double-blinded, randomized, placebo-controlled trial of an alum-adjuvanted Zika purified-inactivated virus (ZPIV) vaccine. Peripheral blood mononuclear cells were isolated using a standard procedure and kept frozen in liquid nitrogen until needed. The library was built by means of 5' RACE. Before sequencing, the TCRbeta libraries were pooled in amounts proportional to the number of cells sorted for each library. RNAzol RT was used to extract total RNA from the sorted cells, and cDNA was then synthesized using an oligo(dT) primer together with a template-switching oligo. The TCRbeta V-CDR3-J region was PCR-amplified with Kapa HiFi using a SMARTer oligo primer and a TCRbeta constant-region primer. A second PCR attached Illumina adaptors and sample-specific index barcodes, followed by HighPrep bead cleanup and Bioanalyzer confirmation of a band of roughly 650 bp. Libraries were sequenced on an Illumina MiSeq with 2x151 bp paired-end reads. As for the authors' bioinformatics: An in-house Java program demultiplexed the reads, and MiXCR assigned TCRbeta annotations and counted clonotypes. Repertoire overlap used Morisita-Horn indices from the R package vegan, with UPGMA clustering and Circos plots of recurring clonotypes. Shannon diversity and richness were normalized to the highest possible value given the input cell numbers, yielding values from 0 to 1. MUSCLE was used to align CDR3beta sequences, SeqinR to compute distances, and R to plot multidimensional scaling. The public reads were reprocessed in TCRdb via fastp at Q25 and MiXCR, keeping in-frame beta chains. Every distinct CDR3 protein forms one entry, paired with its most common genes and DNA. TCRdb, rather than the study authors, made the V and J calls. Here the sample has under 200 distinct CDR3 sequences; over 10% occur a single time. The ten largest clones add up to roughly 40% of the sample.

Within its sample, this clonotype is large (0.1 to 1%). At one end the junction does not follow the germline gene, possibly because of a read error. What the work shows at the level of the full study, not this receptor alone: Samples grouped by participant and showed no similarity between individuals, suggesting that no public TCRs were detected. Only a few individuals showed CD8 T cell responses to ZIKV peptide pools, and those responses were very low in magnitude. Only a subset of trial participants with three doses and adequate samples was analyzed, not the entire vaccinated cohort. Higher repertoire similarity across time-points and stimulations was observed in JEV-pre-vaccinated donors than in YFV-pre-vaccinated donors, indicating that more clonotypes were common to ZIKV and JEV stimulation. After ZPIV, repertoire richness of CD4 T cells responding to conserved ZIKV epitopes significantly decreased in JEV-pre-vaccinated donors. The individual peptides behind the cross-reactive responses were not identified because limits on sample size made peptide-pool deconvolution impossible.

The receptor was derived from an adult woman who received an inactivated Zika virus vaccine. This chain is built from TRBV5-4 and TRBJ2-1; TRBD2 agrees with 13 junctional bases. Material: antigen-activated CD4+ T cells from blood, cultured, obtained during a Zika inactivated vaccine study. CDR3 reads: CASSWTSGSFYHEQFF. The nucleotide sequence reads as follows: TGTGCCAGCAGCTGGACTAGCGGGAGTTTCTACCATGAGCAGTTCTTC.